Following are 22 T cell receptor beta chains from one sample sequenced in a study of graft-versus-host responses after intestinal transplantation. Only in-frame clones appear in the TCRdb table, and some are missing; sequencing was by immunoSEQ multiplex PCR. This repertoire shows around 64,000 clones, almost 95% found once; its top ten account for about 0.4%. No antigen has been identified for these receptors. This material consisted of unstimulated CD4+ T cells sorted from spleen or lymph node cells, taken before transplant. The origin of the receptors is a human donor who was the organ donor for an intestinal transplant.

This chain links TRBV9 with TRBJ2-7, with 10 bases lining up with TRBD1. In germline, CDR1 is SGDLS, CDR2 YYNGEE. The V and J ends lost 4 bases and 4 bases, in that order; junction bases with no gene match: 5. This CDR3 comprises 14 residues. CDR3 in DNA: TGTGCCAGCAGCCGGGACAGGGGTCCATACGAGCAGTACTTC. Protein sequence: CASSRDRGPYEQYF.

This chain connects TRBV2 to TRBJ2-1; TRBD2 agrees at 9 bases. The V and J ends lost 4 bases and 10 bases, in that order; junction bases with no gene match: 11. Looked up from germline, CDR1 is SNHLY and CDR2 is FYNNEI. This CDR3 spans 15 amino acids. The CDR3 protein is CASSVASGVRGEQFF. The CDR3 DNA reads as TGTGCCAGCAGTGTGGCTAGCGGGGTACGGGGGGAGCAGTTCTTC.

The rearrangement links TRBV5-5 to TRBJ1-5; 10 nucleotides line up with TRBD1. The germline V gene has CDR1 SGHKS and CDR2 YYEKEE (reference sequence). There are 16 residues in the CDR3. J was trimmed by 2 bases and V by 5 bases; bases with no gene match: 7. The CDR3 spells CASSLSGTGGNQPQHF. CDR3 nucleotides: TGTGCCAGCAGTCTATCCGGGACAGGGGGCAATCAGCCCCAGCATTTT.

The CDR3 sequence: CASIKAGGTGELFF. The CDR3 bases are TGTGCCAGCATTAAGGCGGGGGGAACCGGGGAGCTGTTTTTT. The chain is built from TRBV6-5 and TRBJ2-2, with TRBD2 matching over 8 bases. Germline trimming cut 7 bases from V and 5 bases from J; bases unmatched to any gene: 6. CDR1 MNHEY and CDR2 SVGAGI come from the germline V gene. This CDR3 is built from 14 residues.

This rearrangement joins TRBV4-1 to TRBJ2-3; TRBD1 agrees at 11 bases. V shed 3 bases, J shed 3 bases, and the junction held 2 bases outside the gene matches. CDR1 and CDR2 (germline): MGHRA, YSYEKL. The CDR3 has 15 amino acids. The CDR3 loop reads CASSQDRGRTDTQYF. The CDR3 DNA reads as TGCGCCAGCAGCCAGGACAGGGGGCGGACAGATACGCAGTATTTT.

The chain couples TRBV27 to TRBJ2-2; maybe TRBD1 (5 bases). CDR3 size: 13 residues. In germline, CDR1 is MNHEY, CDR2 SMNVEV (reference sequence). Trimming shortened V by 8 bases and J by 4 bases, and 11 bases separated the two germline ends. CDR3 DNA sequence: TGTGCCAGCCGACAGTTAGGCACCGGGGAGCTGTTTTTT. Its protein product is CASRQLGTGELFF.

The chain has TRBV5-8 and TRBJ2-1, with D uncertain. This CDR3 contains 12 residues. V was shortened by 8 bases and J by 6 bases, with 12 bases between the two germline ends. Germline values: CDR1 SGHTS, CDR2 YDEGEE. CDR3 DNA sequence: TGTGCCAGTTCCCCAAGTGGCAATGAGCAGTTCTTC. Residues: CASSPSGNEQFF.

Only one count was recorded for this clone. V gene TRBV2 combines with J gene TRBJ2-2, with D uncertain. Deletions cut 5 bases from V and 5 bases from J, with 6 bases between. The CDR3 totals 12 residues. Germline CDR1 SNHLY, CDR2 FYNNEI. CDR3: CASSRRTGELFF. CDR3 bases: TGTGCCAGCAGTCGAAGGACCGGGGAGCTGTTTTTT.

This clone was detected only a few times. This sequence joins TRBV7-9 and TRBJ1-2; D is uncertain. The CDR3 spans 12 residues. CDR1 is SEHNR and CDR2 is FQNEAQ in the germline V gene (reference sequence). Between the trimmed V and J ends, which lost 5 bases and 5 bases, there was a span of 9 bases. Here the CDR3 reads CASSQVGYGYTF. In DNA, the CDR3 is TGTGCCAGCAGCCAAGTGGGGTATGGCTACACCTTC.

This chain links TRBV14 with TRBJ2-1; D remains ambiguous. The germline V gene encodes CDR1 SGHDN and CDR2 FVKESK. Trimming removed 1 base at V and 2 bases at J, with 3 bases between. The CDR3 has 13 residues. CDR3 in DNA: TGTGCCAGCAGCCAAGGACCCTACAATGAGCAGTTCTTC. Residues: CASSQGPYNEQFF.

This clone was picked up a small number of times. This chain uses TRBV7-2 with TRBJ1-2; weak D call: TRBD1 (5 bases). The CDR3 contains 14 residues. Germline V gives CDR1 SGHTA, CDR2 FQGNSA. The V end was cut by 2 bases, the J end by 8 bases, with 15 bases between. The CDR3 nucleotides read TGTGCCAGCAGCTTATGGGGCCCGTTGGGAGGCTACACCTTC. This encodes CASSLWGPLGGYTF.

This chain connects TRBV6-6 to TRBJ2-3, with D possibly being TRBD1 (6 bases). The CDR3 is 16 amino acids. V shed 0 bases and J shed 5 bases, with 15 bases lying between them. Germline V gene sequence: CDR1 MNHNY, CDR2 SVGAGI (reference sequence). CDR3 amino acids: CASSYSGTSWGDTQYF. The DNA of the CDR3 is TGTGCCAGCAGTTACTCCGGGACATCATGGGGAGATACGCAGTATTTT.

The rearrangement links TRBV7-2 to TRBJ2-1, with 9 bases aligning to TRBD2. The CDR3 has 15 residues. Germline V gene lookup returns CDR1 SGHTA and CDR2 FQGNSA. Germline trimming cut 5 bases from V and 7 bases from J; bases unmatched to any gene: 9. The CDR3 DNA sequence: TGTGCCAGCAGCGAAGAGGGACTAGCTTCGAATGAGCAGTTCTTC. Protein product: CASSEEGLASNEQFF.

The DNA of the CDR3 is TGTGCCTGGAGTGGAGGACAGGTTAATCAGCCCCAGCATTTT. It is translated as CAWSGGQVNQPQHF. The chain combines TRBV30 with TRBJ1-5, with 7 positions matching TRBD1. V shed 1 base, J shed 4 bases, and the junction held 4 bases outside the gene matches. Germline V gives CDR1 GTSNPN, CDR2 SVGIG (reference sequence). CDR3 size: 14 residues.

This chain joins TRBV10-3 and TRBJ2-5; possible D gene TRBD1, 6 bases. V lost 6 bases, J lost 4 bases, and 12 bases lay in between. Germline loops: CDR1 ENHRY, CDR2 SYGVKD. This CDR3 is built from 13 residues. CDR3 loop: CAIRTGSGETQYF. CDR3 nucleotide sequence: TGTGCCATCAGAACAGGGTCTGGAGAGACCCAGTACTTC.

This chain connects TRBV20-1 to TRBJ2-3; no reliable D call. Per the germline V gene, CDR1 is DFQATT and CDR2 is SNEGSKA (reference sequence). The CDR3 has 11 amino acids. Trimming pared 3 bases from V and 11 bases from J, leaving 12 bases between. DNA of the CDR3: TGCAGTGCTAGGACTCCTTTGGGGCAGTATTTT. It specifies CSARTPLGQYF.

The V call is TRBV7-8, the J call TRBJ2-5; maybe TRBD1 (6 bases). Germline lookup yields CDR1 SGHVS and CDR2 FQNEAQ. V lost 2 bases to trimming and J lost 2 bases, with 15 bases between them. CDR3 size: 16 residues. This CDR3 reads CASSLFRGTPQETQYF. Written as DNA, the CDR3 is TGTGCCAGCAGCTTATTTCGAGGGACACCACAAGAGACCCAGTACTTC.

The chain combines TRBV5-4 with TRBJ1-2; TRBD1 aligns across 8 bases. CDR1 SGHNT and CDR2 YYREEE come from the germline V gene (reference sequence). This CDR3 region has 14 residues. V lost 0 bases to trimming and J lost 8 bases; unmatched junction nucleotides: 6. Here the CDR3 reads CASSLDPRDRGYTF. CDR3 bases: TGTGCCAGCAGCTTGGACCCCCGGGACAGGGGCTACACCTTC.

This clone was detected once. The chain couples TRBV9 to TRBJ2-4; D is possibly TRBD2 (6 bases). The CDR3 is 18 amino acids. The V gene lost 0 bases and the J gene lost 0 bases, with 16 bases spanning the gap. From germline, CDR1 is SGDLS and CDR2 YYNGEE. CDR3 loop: CASSVVWERDLAKNIQYF. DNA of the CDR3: TGTGCCAGCAGCGTAGTTTGGGAAAGGGACTTAGCCAAAAACATTCAGTACTTC.

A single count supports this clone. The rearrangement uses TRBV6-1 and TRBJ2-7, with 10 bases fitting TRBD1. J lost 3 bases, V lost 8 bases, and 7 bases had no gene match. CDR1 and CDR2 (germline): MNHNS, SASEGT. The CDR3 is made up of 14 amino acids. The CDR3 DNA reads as TGTGCCAGCTCCCGGGACAGGGGCTTCTACGAGCAGTACTTC. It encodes CASSRDRGFYEQYF.

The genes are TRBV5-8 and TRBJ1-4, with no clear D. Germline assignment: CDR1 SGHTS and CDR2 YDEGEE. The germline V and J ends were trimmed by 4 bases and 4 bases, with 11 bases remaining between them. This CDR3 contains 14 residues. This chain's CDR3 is CASSTLGSNEKLFF. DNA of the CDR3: TGTGCCAGCAGCACCCTAGGAAGTAATGAAAAACTGTTTTTT.

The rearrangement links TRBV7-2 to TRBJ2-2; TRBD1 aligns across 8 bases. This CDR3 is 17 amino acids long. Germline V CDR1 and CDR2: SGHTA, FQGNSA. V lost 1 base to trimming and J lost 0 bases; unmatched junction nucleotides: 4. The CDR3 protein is CASSLGTGKANTGELFF. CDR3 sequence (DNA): TGTGCCAGCAGCTTAGGGACAGGGAAAGCGAACACCGGGGAGCTGTTTTTT.